One and the same sample provided the 24 T cell receptor beta chains below, sequenced in a study of OX40 agonist ivuxolimab in advanced cancers. Libraries were prepared by immunoSEQ multiplex PCR; TCRdb keeps only in-frame clonotypes and omits some of them. The sample shows 60,000 to 85,000 clones, roughly 94% of them seen only once. The material sequenced was CD4+ or CD8+ T cells sorted from blood, taken in a trial of the OX40 agonist ivuxolimab. These TCRs come from an adult with an advanced solid tumor such as melanoma, head and neck, liver or kidney cancer.

V gene TRBV6-5 combines with J gene TRBJ2-1; D possibly corresponds to TRBD2 (6 bases). The CDR3 runs to 14 residues. Trimming left V 0 bases short and J 8 bases short, with 11 bases between. Germline loops: CDR1 MNHEY, CDR2 SVGAGI. In DNA form, the CDR3 reads TGTGCCAGCAGTTACTCGGGAAAGCGGGATGAGCAGTTCTTC. This codes for CASSYSGKRDEQFF.

The rearrangement links TRBV7-9 to TRBJ2-7, with TRBD1 identical over 9 bases. The germline V gene has CDR1 SEHNR and CDR2 FQNEAQ (reference sequence). The CDR3 contains 15 residues. V lost 5 bases, J lost 2 bases, and 7 bases stayed unmatched. The CDR3 bases are TGTGCCAGCAGCCCTCGGACAGGGGAGACCTACGAGCAGTACTTC. Its protein is CASSPRTGETYEQYF.

The chain has TRBV5-1 and TRBJ2-7; D is possibly TRBD1 or TRBD2 (5 bases each). Between the trimmed V and J ends, which lost 4 bases and 0 bases, there was a span of 17 bases. CDR1 SGHRS and CDR2 YFSETQ come from the germline V gene. CDR3 length: 16 amino acids. DNA for the CDR3: TGCGCCAGCAGCACCCTAATGGGGACGGCCTCCTACGAGCAGTACTTC. Its translation is CASSTLMGTASYEQYF.

The chain carries TRBV2 and TRBJ2-1; TRBD2 is a possible D gene (5 bases). The V gene lost 4 bases and the J gene lost 3 bases, with 10 bases spanning the gap. The CDR3 loop spans 14 amino acids. The germline CDR1 and CDR2 sequences are SNHLY and FYNNEI. CDR3 nucleotide sequence: TGTGCCAGCAGTGTCCTAGCTAGCTACAATGAGCAGTTCTTC. As protein: CASSVLASYNEQFF.

This chain joins TRBV7-2 and TRBJ1-1; D is unclear. This CDR3 is 13 amino acids long. CDR1 and CDR2 (germline): SGHTA, FQGNSA. V lost 2 bases to trimming and J lost 0 bases, with 4 bases between them. CDR3 DNA sequence: TGTGCCAGCAGCTTAACCTTGAACACTGAAGCTTTCTTT. Protein sequence: CASSLTLNTEAFF.

The chain carries TRBV28 and TRBJ1-1; 9 bases agree with TRBD1. Germline trimming cut 5 bases from V and 4 bases from J; bases unmatched to any gene: 5. The CDR3 runs to 14 residues. Germline V gene lookup returns CDR1 MDHEN and CDR2 SYDVKM. This CDR3 reads CASSPRDRVTEAFF. The CDR3 DNA follows: TGTGCCAGCAGTCCCCGGGACAGGGTCACTGAAGCTTTCTTT.

This chain links TRBV4-3 with TRBJ2-1, with D possibly called TRBD1 or TRBD2 (5 bases each). CDR3 length equals 14 residues. CDR1 is LGHNA, CDR2 YSLEER, per germline. Trimming left V 4 bases short and J 3 bases short, with 10 bases between. The CDR3 here is CASSLGTGYNEQFF. The CDR3, as DNA: TGCGCCAGCAGCCTAGGGACCGGCTACAATGAGCAGTTCTTC.

The rearrangement links TRBV9 to TRBJ2-7, with unresolved D. Germline-derived CDR1 and CDR2 are SGDLS and YYNGEE. There are 13 residues in the CDR3. The V and J ends lost 0 bases and 3 bases respectively, with 7 bases between them. The DNA for the CDR3 is TGTGCCAGCAGCGTAGACCCAAGCTACGAGCAGTACTTC. Residues: CASSVDPSYEQYF.

The genes are TRBV4-3 and TRBJ1-2; D may be TRBD1 (5 bases). V was cut by 0 bases and J by 5 bases, with 13 bases left in between. The CDR3 is 15 amino acids. Germline V gives CDR1 LGHNA, CDR2 YSLEER. The CDR3 DNA reads as TGCGCCAGCAGCCAAGATCTTACGGGGGAATATGGCTACACCTTC. Amino acids: CASSQDLTGEYGYTF.

A remark on this clone: Other nucleotide sequences in the sample specify the same CDR3. This sequence joins TRBV6-5 and TRBJ1-1, with D uncertain. The CDR3 covers 12 residues. Trimming removed 5 bases at V and 1 base at J, with 5 bases between. The V gene's germline CDR1 is MNHEY and CDR2 SVGAGI. Written as DNA, the CDR3 is TGTGCCAGCAGTCCCGGGAACACTGAAGCTTTCTTT. Protein: CASSPGNTEAFF.

CDR3 DNA: TGTGCCAGCAGCGTAGAAGGCAGCTTCGGCTATGGCTACACCTTC. Amino acids: CASSVEGSFGYGYTF. This rearrangement joins TRBV9 to TRBJ1-2; no reliable D call. CDR1 is SGDLS and CDR2 is YYNGEE in the germline V gene. Between the trimmed V and J ends, which lost 0 bases and 4 bases, there was a span of 13 bases. The CDR3 consists of 15 residues.

The sample holds one count of this clone. J is TRBJ2-1 and V is TRBV6-6, with D possibly matching TRBD2 (5 bases). The CDR3 covers 13 residues. The V end was cut by 0 bases, the J end by 7 bases, with 7 bases between. The germline CDR1 and CDR2 sequences are MNHNY and SVGAGI (reference sequence). CDR3 in DNA: TGTGCCAGCAGTTACTCGCGGGTGAATGAGCAGTTCTTC. It specifies CASSYSRVNEQFF.

The chain employs TRBV6-5 and TRBJ2-7; TRBD1 is a possible D gene (6 bases). Trimming pared 4 bases from V and 4 bases from J, leaving 14 bases between. Looked up from germline, CDR1 is MNHEY and CDR2 is SVGAGI. The CDR3 has 14 residues. CDR3 protein: CASSLLDRTYEQYF. The CDR3 nucleotides are TGTGCCAGCAGTTTGCTCGACAGGACTTACGAGCAGTACTTC.

The chain links TRBV5-8 to TRBJ1-4, with no clear D. Trimming shortened V by 0 bases and J by 8 bases, and 11 bases separated the two germline ends. Per germline, CDR1 SGHTS and CDR2 YDEGEE. This CDR3 region has 14 residues. The CDR3 DNA reads as TGTGCCAGCAGCTTGGGCCCTATGGACGAAAAACTGTTTTTT. Its protein product is CASSLGPMDEKLFF.

The chain links TRBV7-9 to TRBJ1-1; weak D call: TRBD1 (5 bases). V dropped 7 bases and J dropped 2 bases, with 11 bases sitting between them. CDR3 size: 13 residues. The germline CDR1 and CDR2 sequences are SEHNR and FQNEAQ (reference sequence). The CDR3 loop reads CASILGGNTEAFF. Here the CDR3 DNA reads TGTGCCAGCATCCTCGGGGGAAACACTGAAGCTTTCTTT. Together with reference TRBV7-9 and TRBJ1-1, the CDR3 gives the full variable domain: DTGVSQNPRHKITKRGQNVTFRCDPISEHNRLYWYRQTLGQGPEFLTYFQNEAQLEKSRLLSDRFSAERPKGSFSTLEIQRTEQGDSAMYLCASILGGNTEAFFGQGTRLTVV.

This clone was counted a few times. The CDR3 loop is CASSQGAGGNQPQHF. The DNA of the CDR3 is TGCGCCAGCAGCCAGGGGGCGGGAGGCAATCAGCCCCAGCATTTT. The chain has TRBV4-3 and TRBJ1-5, with D maybe TRBD1 (6 bases). V lost 3 bases to trimming and J lost 2 bases, with 11 bases between them. Germline assignment: CDR1 LGHNA and CDR2 YSLEER. The CDR3 length is 15 residues.

In this sample, this clone turned up a few times. This chain uses TRBV4-1 with TRBJ1-6; D unresolved. Germline V lookup: CDR1 MGHRA, CDR2 YSYEKL. V was shortened by 0 bases and J by 11 bases, with 8 bases between the two germline ends. The CDR3 has 13 amino acids. CDR3 sequence: CASSQEVAAPLHF. The CDR3 DNA follows: TGCGCCAGCAGCCAAGAGGTCGCGGCACCCCTCCACTTT.

The rearrangement joins TRBV28 to TRBJ1-5; D unresolved. Germline V gives CDR1 MDHEN, CDR2 SYDVKM. Trimming stripped 2 bases from V and 5 bases from J, with 13 bases between. This CDR3 is 15 amino acids long. The DNA of the CDR3 is TGTGCCAGCAGTTTAATTTTGCAGGAGGATCAGCCCCAGCATTTT. Encoded protein: CASSLILQEDQPQHF.

The sample holds a few counts of this clone. The rearrangement links TRBV27 to TRBJ1-5; TRBD1 agrees at 7 bases. This CDR3 spans 14 amino acids. Unmatched junction bases numbered 6, after V lost 3 bases and J lost 7 bases. CDR1 and CDR2 (germline): MNHEY, SMNVEV (reference sequence). In DNA form, the CDR3 reads TGTGCCAGCAGTTTCTGGACAGGAGGACAGCCCCAGCATTTT. This encodes CASSFWTGGQPQHF.

The J gene is TRBJ2-7, the V gene TRBV7-9; 9 positions match TRBD1. The J segment lost 2 bases and the V segment lost 5 bases, leaving 4 bases of the junction unmatched. The V gene's germline CDR1 is SEHNR and CDR2 FQNEAQ (reference sequence). CDR3 length: 14 amino acids. This CDR3 is CASSPRDRAYEQYF. The CDR3 nucleotides read TGTGCCAGCAGCCCCCGGGACAGGGCCTACGAGCAGTACTTC. Looking up the rest from reference TRBV7-9 and TRBJ2-7 gives the full variable domain: DTGVSQNPRHKITKRGQNVTFRCDPISEHNRLYWYRQTLGQGPEFLTYFQNEAQLEKSRLLSDRFSAERPKGSFSTLEIQRTEQGDSAMYLCASSPRDRAYEQYFGPGTRLTVT.

The V and J genes are TRBV5-6 and TRBJ2-2, with 12 bases aligning to TRBD2. The CDR3 is 18 residues long. Per germline, CDR1 SGHDT and CDR2 YYEEEE. Unmatched junction bases numbered 7, after V lost 4 bases and J lost 0 bases. CDR3 region: CASSPGTSGPANTGELFF. As DNA, the CDR3 is TGTGCCAGCAGCCCCGGGACTAGCGGGCCCGCGAACACCGGGGAGCTGTTTTTT.

The chain carries TRBV2 and TRBJ2-1; either TRBD1 or TRBD2 may supply D (5 bases each). Trimming removed 10 bases from V and 4 bases from J, with 14 bases in between. Per the germline V gene, CDR1 is SNHLY and CDR2 is FYNNEI. This CDR3 region has 13 residues. The CDR3 region is CANIGTVYNEQFF. As DNA, the CDR3 is TGTGCCAATATCGGGACGGTTTACAATGAGCAGTTCTTC.

The V and J genes are TRBV28 and TRBJ2-3; 11 positions match TRBD2. The CDR3 contains 16 residues. Unmatched junction bases numbered 12, after V lost 7 bases and J lost 6 bases. Germline V gene lookup returns CDR1 MDHEN and CDR2 SYDVKM. Here the CDR3 reads CASTLISGRGGDTQYF. The CDR3 region has the DNA TGTGCCAGCACCCTGATTAGCGGGAGGGGAGGGGATACGCAGTATTTT.

Concerning this clone: The germline gene is not matched at one end of the junction; a read error may be the cause. CDR3 coding DNA: TGTGCCAGCAGCCTAGCGACAGGGAGGGCGACTGAAGCTTTCTTT. The encoded protein is CASSLATGRATEAFF. The genes are TRBV7-6 and TRBJ1-1; 7 bases map to TRBD1. Per germline, CDR1 SGHVS and CDR2 FNYEAQ. The CDR3 totals 15 residues.